The entry below describes one T cell receptor (beta chain). Antigen unknown. Researchers ran the assay at a deep level. Produced via immunoSEQ multiplex PCR; TCRdb's table is partial and in-frame only. The repertoire holds approximately 740,000 clones, with roughly 92% as singletons. Selected positively for CCR7 and CD45RO-negative, naive CD8 cells excluded terminally differentiated effector memory CD45RA+ cells. HIV-negative, healthy adults without recent acute infections or vaccinations were the donors. The data are from a study of shared clonotypes between healthy human individuals. Across the whole study: Aged 18 to 49, the donors were two women and a few men.

Points from the study as a whole: For naive CD4 cells, roughly 5% of clonotypes were shared across a few donors.

The sample consisted of naive CD8+ T cells sorted from blood. The TCR sequence derives from a man aged 30 to 45 in good health.

This CDR3 reads CASSLYRQGAFSGANVLTF. The CDR3 DNA follows: TGCGCCAGCAGCTTGTACAGACAGGGGGCCTTTTCTGGGGCCAACGTCCTGACTTTC. The J gene is TRBJ2-6, the V gene TRBV5-1; TRBD1 matches 10 bases. CDR3 length: 19 residues. Germline V gene lookup returns CDR1 SGHRS and CDR2 YFSETQ. V was clipped by 1 base and J by 1 base; unmatched bases: 8.